This TCR beta chain derives from a study of blood T cell repertoires in COVID-19. The CDR3 sequence is 14 residues long. V was pared by 6 bases and J by 4 bases, with 18 bases between. Germline V gives CDR1 SQVTM, CDR2 ANQGSEA. The method was immunoSEQ multiplex PCR; TCRdb's version includes in-frame clones alone and lacks a portion of them. This sample has about 170,000 clones, with around 80% found just once. The source is a woman in her fifties or sixties in a cohort exposed to, infected with or recovered from COVID-19 (not recorded which). Sequencing input: PBMCs or T cells enriched from blood (not recorded which). V is TRBV29-1 and J is TRBJ2-5; tentative D call: TRBD2 (7 bases). CDR3 in amino acids: CSVENGGGAETQYF. The CDR3 nucleotides read TGCAGCGTCGAAAATGGAGGGGGGGCAGAGACCCAGTACTTC.